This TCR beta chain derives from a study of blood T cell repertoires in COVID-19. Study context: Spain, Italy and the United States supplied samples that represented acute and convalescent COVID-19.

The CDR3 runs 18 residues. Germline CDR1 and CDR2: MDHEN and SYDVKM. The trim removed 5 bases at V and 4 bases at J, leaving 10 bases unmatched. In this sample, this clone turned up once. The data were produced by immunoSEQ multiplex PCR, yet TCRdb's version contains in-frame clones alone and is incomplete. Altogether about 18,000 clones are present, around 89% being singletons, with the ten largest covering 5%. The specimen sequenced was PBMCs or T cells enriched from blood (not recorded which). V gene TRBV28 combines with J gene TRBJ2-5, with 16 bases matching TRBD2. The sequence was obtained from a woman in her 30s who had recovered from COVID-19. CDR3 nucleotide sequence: TGTGCCAGCAGTCACACCGGGACTAGCGGGGGGGGAACAGAGACCCAGTACTTC. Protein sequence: CASSHTGTSGGGTETQYF.